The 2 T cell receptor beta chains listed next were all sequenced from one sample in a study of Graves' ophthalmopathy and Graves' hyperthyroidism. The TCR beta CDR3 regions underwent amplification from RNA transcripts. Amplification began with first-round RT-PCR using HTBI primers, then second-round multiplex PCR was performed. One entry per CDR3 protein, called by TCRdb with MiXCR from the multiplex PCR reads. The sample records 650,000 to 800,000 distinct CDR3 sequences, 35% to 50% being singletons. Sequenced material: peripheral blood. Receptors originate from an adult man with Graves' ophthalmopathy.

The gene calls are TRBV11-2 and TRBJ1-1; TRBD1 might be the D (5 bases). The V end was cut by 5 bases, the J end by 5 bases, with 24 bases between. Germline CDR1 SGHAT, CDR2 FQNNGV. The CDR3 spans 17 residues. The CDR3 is CASSQDGADPWGTEAFF. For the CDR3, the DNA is TGTGCCAGCAGCCAAGATGGGGCAGACCCTTGGGGGACTGAAGCTTTCTTT. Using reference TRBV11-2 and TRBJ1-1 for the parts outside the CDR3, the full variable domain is EAGVAQSPRYKIIEKRQSVAFWCNPISGHATLYWYQQILGQGPKLLIQFQNNGVVDDSQLPKDRFSAERLKGVDSTLKIQPAKLEDSAVYLCASSQDGADPWGTEAFFGQGTRLTVV.

DNA for the CDR3: TGCGCCAGCAGCAAAGGCTCAGGGGGCGGTGGGGCCAACGTCCTGACTTTC. This sequence encodes CASSKGSGGGGANVLTF. This rearrangement joins TRBV4-1 to TRBJ2-6; 8 bases are a match to TRBD1. Germline V CDR1 and CDR2: MGHRA, YSYEKL. V lost 5 bases and J lost 3; bases outside the gene matches: 9. This CDR3 has 17 residues.